This TCR beta chain was retrieved from a study of blood T cells in healthy people across ages. For the second PCR, which ran for about 6 to 11 cycles, a sample-barcoded 5' primer and a J-beta primer mix were used. MiXCR, applied by TCRdb to the 5' RACE reads, yields one record per CDR3 protein. The sample gives 1.5 million to 2 million distinct CDR3 sequences, 28% of which show up once; over 7% is in the top ten. Every participating donor contributed roughly 9.6 milliliters of peripheral blood through a draw. Total RNA, at least 6 micrograms per sample, was extracted from PBMCs. Germline CDR1 reads SGHRS; CDR2 reads YFSETQ. The CDR3 extends over 14 amino acids. V was pared by 0 bases and J by 12 bases, with 16 bases between. Study results and limitations: Naive T cell percentage and TCR beta diversity correlated strongly. Whereas aged donors had fewer naive CD4+ cells, long-lived donors had more of them and higher diversity.

About this clonotype: What it binds is unknown.

This TCR came from a woman aged 25 to 45 in good health. Specimen: blood. This chain connects TRBV5-1 to TRBJ2-1; D possibly corresponds to TRBD1 (6 bases). The CDR3 DNA reads as TGCGCCAGCAGCTTGGGGGATCCAGGGGTCAGGCAGTTCTTC. This gives the protein CASSLGDPGVRQFF.